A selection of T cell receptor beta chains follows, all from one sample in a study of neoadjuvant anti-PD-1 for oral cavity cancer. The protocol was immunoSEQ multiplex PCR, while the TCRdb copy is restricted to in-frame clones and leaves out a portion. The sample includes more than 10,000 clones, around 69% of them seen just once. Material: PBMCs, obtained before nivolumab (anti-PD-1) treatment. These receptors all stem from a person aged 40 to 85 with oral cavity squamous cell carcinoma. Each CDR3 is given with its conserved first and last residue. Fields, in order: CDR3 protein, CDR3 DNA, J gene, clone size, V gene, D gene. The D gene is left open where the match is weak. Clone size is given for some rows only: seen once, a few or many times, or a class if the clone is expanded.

CASSLVAGVSYEQYF	TGTGCCAGCAGCTTAGTAGCAGGGGTCTCCTACGAGCAGTACTTC	TRBJ2-7	NA	TRBV7-9	NA
CASSQDGGQRSYEQYF	TGCGCCAGCAGCCAAGATGGGGGACAGCGCTCCTACGAGCAGTACTTC	TRBJ2-7	NA	TRBV4-1	TRBD1
CASSDSGTGSSYNSPLHF	TGCGCCAGCAGCGACTCCGGGACAGGGAGCTCCTATAATTCACCCCTCCACTTT	TRBJ1-6	NA	TRBV5-1	TRBD1
CASRESGSSYEQYF	TGTGCCAGCAGGGAAAGCGGGAGCTCCTACGAGCAGTACTTC	TRBJ2-7	few	TRBV28	TRBD2
CASSYTTNEKLFF	TGTGCCAGCAGTTACACAACTAATGAAAAACTGTTTTTT	TRBJ1-4	few	TRBV11-2	NA
CASSFLGGTYGYTF	TGTGCCAGCAGTTTCCTCGGGGGGACCTATGGCTACACCTTC	TRBJ1-2	NA	TRBV27	NA
CASSPGTGVGNQPQHF	TGTGCCAGCAGCCCCGGGACAGGGGTGGGCAATCAGCCCCAGCATTTT	TRBJ1-5	NA	TRBV27	TRBD1
CASSSSPGQRNTIYF	TGCGCCAGCAGCTCTTCTCCTGGACAGAGAAACACCATATATTTT	TRBJ1-3	few	TRBV5-1	NA
CASSLGYYEQYF	TGTGCCAGCAGCTTGGGGTATTACGAGCAGTACTTC	TRBJ2-7	NA	TRBV11-2	NA
CASSFGQGRNQPQHF	TGTGCCAGCAGCTTTGGACAGGGTCGCAATCAGCCCCAGCATTTT	TRBJ1-5	NA	TRBV7-2	TRBD1
CASSKDRSNQPQHF	TGTGCCAGTAGTAAGGACAGGTCCAATCAGCCCCAGCATTTT	TRBJ1-5	NA	TRBV19	TRBD1
CASSIQLAGGRNEQFF	TGTGCCAGTAGTATTCAACTAGCGGGGGGGAGAAATGAGCAGTTCTTC	TRBJ2-1	NA	TRBV19	TRBD2
CASSPRGLSGNTIYF	TGTGCCAGCAGTCCTAGAGGCCTCTCTGGAAACACCATATATTTT	TRBJ1-3	few	TRBV2	NA
CASQTSGGENEQFF	TGCGCCAGCCAAACTAGCGGGGGTGAAAATGAGCAGTTCTTC	TRBJ2-1	NA	TRBV10-1	TRBD2
CAISEPGTENTEAFF	TGTGCCATCAGTGAACCAGGGACAGAGAACACTGAAGCTTTCTTT	TRBJ1-1	few	TRBV10-3	TRBD1
CASRAGTGVYQPQHF	TGCGCCAGCAGGGCCGGGACAGGGGTGTATCAGCCCCAGCATTTT	TRBJ1-5	NA	TRBV5-1	TRBD1
CASSPPGTGKFTGELFF	TGTGCCAGCAGTCCCCCTGGGACAGGGAAATTCACCGGGGAGCTGTTTTTT	TRBJ2-2	NA	TRBV28	TRBD1
CASRAGGVADEQFF	TGCGCCAGCAGGGCGGGAGGGGTCGCCGATGAGCAGTTCTTC	TRBJ2-1	NA	TRBV5-1	TRBD2
CASSTTGIGNQPQHF	TGTGCCAGCAGTACCACAGGGATTGGCAATCAGCCCCAGCATTTT	TRBJ1-5	few	TRBV28	NA
CASSDTERNYGYTF	TGTGCCAGCAGTGACACGGAAAGGAACTATGGCTACACCTTC	TRBJ1-2	few	TRBV6-4	NA
CASSDGGGGVQNIQYF	TGCGCCAGCAGTGATGGGGGAGGAGGAGTCCAAAACATTCAGTACTTC	TRBJ2-4	NA	TRBV10-1	NA
CASSTGQLNQPQHF	TGTGCCAGCAGTACAGGACAGCTTAATCAGCCCCAGCATTTT	TRBJ1-5	few	TRBV25-1	NA
CASNQRLAGEETQYF	TGTGCCAGCAACCAGCGACTAGCGGGAGAAGAGACCCAGTACTTC	TRBJ2-5	NA	TRBV6-6	TRBD2
CASSYSNGYTF	TGTGCCAGCAGTTACTCAAATGGCTACACCTTC	TRBJ1-2	few	TRBV6-6	NA
CASSLGGGANTGELFF	TGTGCCAGCAGTCTTGGGGGGGGCGCGAACACCGGGGAGCTGTTTTTT	TRBJ2-2	few	TRBV25-1	NA
CTSSHRGRPYEQYF	TGCACCAGCAGCCACAGGGGGAGACCCTACGAGCAGTACTTC	TRBJ2-7	NA	TRBV1	NA
CASSSPGGKVYEQYF	TGTGCCAGCAGCAGCCCTGGCGGGAAGGTCTACGAGCAGTACTTC	TRBJ2-7	few	TRBV5-4	NA
CAISPGQRVGEAFF	TGTGCCATCAGCCCGGGACAGCGGGTGGGTGAAGCTTTCTTT	TRBJ1-1	NA	TRBV10-3	TRBD1
CASSLGPANAEAFF	TGTGCCAGCAGCTTGGGACCCGCAAACGCTGAAGCTTTCTTT	TRBJ1-1	NA	TRBV5-4	NA
CASTKVAEAFF	TGTGCCAGCACTAAGGTCGCTGAAGCTTTCTTT	TRBJ1-1	NA	TRBV2	NA
CASSLSGKLDTQYF	TGTGCCAGCAGCCTAAGCGGGAAGCTAGATACGCAGTATTTT	TRBJ2-3	NA	TRBV9	TRBD2
CSVVGNTGASDTQYF	TGCAGCGTTGTGGGGAATACAGGGGCTTCCGATACGCAGTATTTT	TRBJ2-3	NA	TRBV29-1	TRBD1
CASSFAYYTDTQYF	TGTGCCAGCAGTTTCGCCTATTACACAGATACGCAGTATTTT	TRBJ2-3	NA	TRBV27	NA
CASSFGTGNGQPQHF	TGTGCCAGCAGTTTCGGGACAGGGAATGGACAGCCCCAGCATTTT	TRBJ1-5	once	TRBV6-5	TRBD1
CASSTGFGQVNEKLFF	TGCGCCAGCAGCACCGGGTTCGGGCAGGTTAATGAAAAACTGTTTTTT	TRBJ1-4	few	TRBV5-1	NA
CASSEFEGSGGYTF	TGCGCCAGCAGTGAGTTTGAGGGATCAGGTGGCTACACCTTC	TRBJ1-2	NA	TRBV10-2	NA
CASSIPGGYPEAFF	TGTGCCAGCAGTATTCCAGGGGGCTACCCTGAAGCTTTCTTT	TRBJ1-1	NA	TRBV28	TRBD1